Included here is one T cell receptor beta chain sequence, with context. Profiled with immunoSEQ multiplex PCR; TCRdb holds only in-frame clones, not every one. The data hold around 1.5 million clones, with around 98% observed a single time. This sample is drawn from a study of shared clonotypes between healthy human individuals. Study-wide background: Three plates each covered CD4 naive and memory; CD8 naive two, CD8 memory one.

V was clipped by 5 bases and J by 6 bases, with 14 bases between them. Looked up from germline, CDR1 is LNHDA and CDR2 is SQIVND (reference sequence). CDR3 length: 13 residues. The chain has TRBV19 and TRBJ2-7; D gene unclear. Sample: naive CD4+ T cells sorted from blood. Subset in this sample: CD45RA+ positively selected. This sequence was found in a man aged 25-40 years in good health. DNA of the CDR3: TGTGCCAGTAGTCTCGACTCCCTACTCGAGCAGTACTTC. It codes for CASSLDSLLEQYF.